Below are 12 T cell receptor beta chains sequenced from a single sample in a study of T cell changes during pregnancy in multiple sclerosis. Profiling relied on immunoSEQ multiplex PCR, and the TCRdb table lists in-frame clones only, not all of them. The data show approximately 50,000 clones, around 90% seen once. Sequences were derived from CD4+ T cells from peripheral blood mononuclear cells, sampled after pregnancy. Every receptor here comes from a female donor with multiple sclerosis, enrolled in a pregnancy study.

This chain links TRBV5-4 with TRBJ1-2, with D possibly being TRBD1 (6 bases). Trimming took off 3 bases at V and 8 bases at J, with 14 bases between the two ends. The CDR3 covers 13 residues. CDR1 is SGHNT and CDR2 is YYREEE in the germline V gene (reference sequence). The CDR3 loop is CASSSQGGTGYTF. Written as DNA, the CDR3 is TGTGCCAGCAGCTCACAGGGAGGGACGGGCTACACCTTC.

The chain carries TRBV29-1 and TRBJ1-2; D is undetermined. Germline V gene data show CDR1 as SQVTM and CDR2 as ANQGSEA. V shed 4 bases and J shed 0 bases, with 6 bases lying between them. This CDR3 is built from 12 residues. The CDR3: CSVVEANYGYTF. For the CDR3, the DNA is TGCAGCGTTGTTGAGGCTAACTATGGCTACACCTTC.

V is TRBV29-1 and J is TRBJ1-3; D is unclear. Per the germline V gene, CDR1 is SQVTM and CDR2 is ANQGSEA. The CDR3 contains 14 residues. With 0 bases removed from V and 0 bases from J, the gap between germline ends came to 6 bases. The DNA for the CDR3 is TGCAGCGTTGAAGATCCCAGCTCTGGAAACACCATATATTTT. This encodes CSVEDPSSGNTIYF.

The chain recombines TRBV19 with TRBJ2-7, with D tentatively TRBD1 (6 bases). V lost 5 bases, J lost 2 bases, and 19 bases lay in between. Germline CDR1 reads LNHDA; CDR2 reads SQIVND (reference sequence). The CDR3 has 16 amino acids. As DNA, the CDR3 is TGTGCCAGTAGTCCCGGGGCCTTCGACAGGACCTACGAGCAGTACTTC. It specifies CASSPGAFDRTYEQYF.

The CDR3 nucleotides are TGCAGCGTTCGAAGGTCGGGAGGGATCTCCTACAATGAGCAGTTCTTC. It codes for CSVRRSGGISYNEQFF. The chain has TRBV29-1 and TRBJ2-1; 8 nucleotides align to TRBD2. The trim removed 5 bases at V and 0 bases at J, leaving 9 bases unmatched. Germline CDR1 and CDR2: SQVTM and ANQGSEA. The CDR3 extends over 16 amino acids.

V and J are TRBV11-2 and TRBJ1-4; 7 nucleotides align to TRBD1. The V segment lost 5 bases and the J segment 3 bases; nucleotides outside the gene matches: 3. This CDR3 has 14 amino acids. CDR1 is SGHAT and CDR2 is FQNNGV in the germline V gene. CDR3 coding DNA: TGTGCCAGCAGCCGCAGGGGGTCTAATGAAAAACTGTTTTTT. Its protein is CASSRRGSNEKLFF.

The rearrangement links TRBV5-4 to TRBJ2-7; D is perhaps TRBD1 (6 bases). The V gene's germline CDR1 is SGHNT and CDR2 YYREEE (reference sequence). The ends were cut back, 4 bases at V and 5 bases at J, with 16 bases in the middle. The CDR3 is made up of 14 amino acids. DNA of the CDR3: TGTGCCAGCAGCCGCACAGGGTACCCCCACGAGCAGTACTTC. Protein sequence: CASSRTGYPHEQYF.

V is TRBV6-6 and J is TRBJ2-4; no reliable D call. CDR1 MNHNY and CDR2 SVGAGI come from the germline V gene (reference sequence). There are 15 residues in the CDR3. V was cut by 5 bases and J by 2 bases, with 13 bases left in between. CDR3 residues: CASSPMNAPKNIQYF. The CDR3 region has the DNA TGTGCCAGCAGTCCGATGAACGCGCCCAAAAACATTCAGTACTTC.

V and J are TRBV28 and TRBJ2-5; no definite D call. This CDR3 has 14 amino acids. CDR1 is MDHEN, CDR2 SYDVKM, per germline. The V and J ends lost 4 bases and 5 bases respectively, with 14 bases between them. This chain's CDR3 is CASSSQWVRETQYF. DNA of the CDR3: TGTGCCAGCAGTTCGCAGTGGGTGCGGGAGACCCAGTACTTC.

The V and J genes are TRBV5-1 and TRBJ2-7; possibly TRBD2 for D (6 bases). This CDR3 has 15 amino acids. CDR1 is SGHRS and CDR2 is YFSETQ in the germline V gene. Deletions cut 0 bases from V and 12 bases from J, with 22 bases between. CDR3 residues: CASSLEVAVESRRYF. The DNA of the CDR3 is TGCGCCAGCAGCTTGGAAGTAGCGGTAGAGTCAAGGCGGTACTTC. The full variable domain, rest sourced from reference TRBV5-1 and TRBJ2-7, is KAGVTQTPRYLIKTRGQQVTLSCSPISGHRSVSWYQQTPGQGLQFLFEYFSETQRNKGNFPGRFSGRQFSNSRSEMNVSTLELGDSALYLCASSLEVAVESRRYFGPGTRLTVT.

This sequence joins TRBV5-1 and TRBJ2-7, with 7 positions matching TRBD1. Germline V gives CDR1 SGHRS, CDR2 YFSETQ. With V trimmed by 0 bases and J by 7 bases, 7 bases remained unmatched. This CDR3 contains 14 residues. The CDR3 DNA is TGCGCCAGCAGCTTGGGGACAGGTGGAAAGGAGCAGTACTTC. It codes for CASSLGTGGKEQYF.

The V and J genes are TRBV19 and TRBJ2-3, with TRBD2 identical over 14 bases. J gave up 6 bases and V 5 bases, and 4 bases lay outside the gene matches. The CDR3 sequence is 15 residues long. CDR1 and CDR2 from the germline V gene are LNHDA and SQIVND (reference sequence). Here the CDR3 reads CASSPTSGRVDTQYF. The CDR3 nucleotides read TGTGCCAGTAGTCCGACTAGCGGGAGGGTCGATACGCAGTATTTT.